One sample yielded the 24 T cell receptor beta chains listed below, sequenced in a study of blood T cell repertoires in COVID-19. Only in-frame clones appear in the TCRdb table, and some are missing; sequencing was by immunoSEQ multiplex PCR. The table lists some 130,000 clones, approximately 82% of them singletons, with approximately 10% in the top ten. The sample was peripheral blood. These TCRs come from a man aged 55 to 70 who had recovered from COVID-19.

The CDR3 loop reads CASSDEAGTAQAEQYF. CDR3 DNA: TGTGCCAGCAGTGACGAAGCCGGGACAGCGCAAGCCGAGCAGTACTTC. V gene TRBV25-1 combines with J gene TRBJ2-7; TRBD1 matches at 7 bases. The trim removed 3 bases at V and 6 bases at J, leaving 14 bases unmatched. The CDR3 contains 16 residues. The V gene's germline CDR1 is MGHDK and CDR2 SYGVNS.

This clone was counted between two and nine times. V gene TRBV19 combines with J gene TRBJ1-4; maybe TRBD1 (6 bases). This CDR3 region has 17 residues. Trimming removed 3 bases at V and 0 bases at J, with 14 bases between. Germline V gene lookup returns CDR1 LNHDA and CDR2 SQIVND (reference sequence). The CDR3, as DNA: TGTGCCAGTAGTATGGAGAGGGGGAGTACAACTAATGAAAAACTGTTTTTT. Protein product: CASSMERGSTTNEKLFF.

The chain combines TRBV7-9 with TRBJ2-7, with TRBD2 as a possible D gene (6 bases). Germline assignment: CDR1 SEHNR and CDR2 FQNEAQ (reference sequence). This CDR3 spans 14 amino acids. V lost 0 bases and J 6 bases, leaving 12 bases between the germline ends. The CDR3 DNA is TGTGCCAGCAGCTTAGCGGGAGGCCCACGCGAGCAGTACTTC. Its protein product is CASSLAGGPREQYF. Filled out from reference TRBV7-9 and TRBJ2-7, the complete variable domain reads DTGVSQNPRHKITKRGQNVTFRCDPISEHNRLYWYRQTLGQGPEFLTYFQNEAQLEKSRLLSDRFSAERPKGSFSTLEIQRTEQGDSAMYLCASSLAGGPREQYFGPGTRLTVT.

V usage is TRBV28 and J usage is TRBJ2-1; D is perhaps TRBD2 (7 bases). The V end was cut by 9 bases, the J end by 6 bases, with 15 bases between. Germline CDR1 MDHEN, CDR2 SYDVKM. This CDR3 comprises 13 residues. CDR3 region: CASRGGAPNEQFF. The CDR3 region has the DNA TGTGCCAGTAGGGGGGGGGCCCCCAATGAGCAGTTCTTC.

The chain carries TRBV4-2 and TRBJ2-7; possibly TRBD2 for D (6 bases). The CDR3 is made up of 15 amino acids. CDR1 is LGHNA and CDR2 is YNFKEQ in the germline V gene. Trimming stripped 1 base from V and 3 bases from J, with 13 bases between. CDR3 coding DNA: TGTGCCAGCAGCCAAGGGCCCCGGGGGAACTACGAGCAGTACTTC. This sequence encodes CASSQGPRGNYEQYF.

This chain links TRBV19 with TRBJ1-1; no clear D. Germline values: CDR1 LNHDA, CDR2 SQIVND (reference sequence). Trimming took off 7 bases at V and 1 base at J, with 10 bases between the two ends. CDR3 length: 13 amino acids. CDR3 amino acids: CASMQVGNTEAFF. The CDR3 coding sequence is TGTGCCAGTATGCAGGTTGGGAACACTGAAGCTTTCTTT.

This sequence joins TRBV6-2 or TRBV6-3 and TRBJ2-5; possibly TRBD2 for D (6 bases). The CDR3 extends over 14 amino acids. The ends were cut back, 4 bases at V and 5 bases at J, with 14 bases in the middle. Germline CDR1 MNHEY, CDR2 SVGEGT. The CDR3 DNA is TGTGCCAGCAGTTTAGGAGGGGTTGGCGAGACCCAGTACTTC. Translating it yields CASSLGGVGETQYF.

The V and J genes are TRBV7-2 and TRBJ2-1; no reliable D call. V lost 2 bases to trimming and J lost 0 bases, with 14 bases between them. The CDR3 extends over 17 amino acids. CDR1 is SGHTA, CDR2 FQGNSA, per germline. The CDR3 DNA sequence: TGTGCCAGCAGCTTAATCGCCCTTGCGGACTCCTACAATGAGCAGTTCTTC. Protein: CASSLIALADSYNEQFF.

This clone was seen once. This CDR3 reads CASSLGLAYRDTQYF. In DNA form, the CDR3 reads TGCGCCAGCAGCTTGGGACTAGCATATAGGGATACGCAGTATTTT. The chain is built from TRBV5-1 and TRBJ2-3; 7 positions match TRBD2. Germline CDR1 is SGHRS and CDR2 is YFSETQ. The V gene end was trimmed by 0 bases and the J gene end by 6 bases; junction bases not matched to a gene: 7. The CDR3 runs 15 residues.

CDR3 DNA: TGTGCCAGTAGTTTCACATCTGATACCGTTGGCACTGAAGCTTTCTTT. Translating it yields CASSFTSDTVGTEAFF. The chain uses TRBV19 and TRBJ1-1; D gene unclear. The germline CDR1 and CDR2 sequences are LNHDA and SQIVND (reference sequence). This CDR3 has 16 amino acids. V was shortened by 5 bases and J by 4 bases, with 20 bases between the two germline ends.

The chain has TRBV11-3 and TRBJ2-1, with 13 bases aligning to TRBD2. V lost 3 bases, J lost 1 base, and 6 bases stayed unmatched. The CDR3 sequence is 18 residues long. Germline lookup yields CDR1 SGHNT and CDR2 YENEEA. In DNA, the CDR3 is TGTGCCAGCAGCTTCGTGACTAGCGGGAGGCCTTCCTACAATGAGCAGTTCTTC. This translates into CASSFVTSGRPSYNEQFF.

The gene calls are TRBV11-2 and TRBJ2-1, with 10 nucleotides matching TRBD1. Germline V gene lookup returns CDR1 SGHAT and CDR2 FQNNGV. J was trimmed by 6 bases and V by 5 bases; bases with no gene match: 4. This CDR3 spans 14 amino acids. CDR3 sequence reads: CASSHGTGVNEQFF. The CDR3 region has the DNA TGTGCCAGCAGCCACGGGACAGGGGTCAATGAGCAGTTCTTC.

The chain combines TRBV4-1 with TRBJ2-3, with D tentatively TRBD2 (6 bases). Germline V gene data show CDR1 as MGHRA and CDR2 as YSYEKL. Trimming shortened V by 4 bases and J by 0 bases, and 8 bases separated the two germline ends. The CDR3 totals 14 residues. This CDR3 is CASSRGVSTDTQYF. The CDR3 bases are TGCGCCAGCAGCCGGGGGGTGAGCACAGATACGCAGTATTTT.

The chain links TRBV5-4 to TRBJ1-1, with a possible D match to TRBD1 (6 bases). Deletions cut 3 bases from V and 1 base from J, with 13 bases between. In germline, CDR1 is SGHNT, CDR2 YYREEE (reference sequence). CDR3 length: 15 amino acids. The CDR3 reads CASSSGRGQNTEAFF. The CDR3 DNA is TGTGCCAGCAGCTCCGGAAGGGGACAGAACACTGAAGCTTTCTTT.

J is TRBJ2-7 and V is TRBV19; possibly TRBD2 for D (6 bases). V was shortened by 1 base and J by 5 bases, with 12 bases between the two germline ends. The CDR3 is 14 amino acids. Germline values: CDR1 LNHDA, CDR2 SQIVND (reference sequence). The CDR3 sequence is CASSIAGDGHEQYF. CDR3 DNA sequence: TGTGCCAGTAGTATAGCGGGAGATGGCCACGAGCAGTACTTC.

The rearrangement links TRBV5-6 to TRBJ2-1; D is undetermined. V lost 0 bases, J lost 7 bases, and 17 bases lay in between. The CDR3 covers 16 residues. Germline loops: CDR1 SGHDT, CDR2 YYEEEE. The CDR3, as DNA: TGTGCCAGCAGCTTGGAATTTGCGGCAACAAAGAATGAGCAGTTCTTC. The encoded protein is CASSLEFAATKNEQFF.

The chain couples TRBV7-2 to TRBJ2-5, with TRBD2 matching 11 bases. CDR3 length equals 16 residues. The J segment lost 4 bases and the V segment lost 1 base, leaving 5 bases of the junction unmatched. Germline CDR1 and CDR2: SGHTA and FQGNSA. CDR3 DNA sequence: TGTGCCAGCAGCTTAGTAACTAGCGGGGGATTAGAGACCCAGTACTTC. Its protein is CASSLVTSGGLETQYF.

The chain has TRBV7-2 and TRBJ1-1, with TRBD1 as a possible D gene (6 bases). Per the germline V gene, CDR1 is SGHTA and CDR2 is FQGNSA. V was trimmed by 3 bases and J by 8 bases, leaving 13 bases between them. This CDR3 comprises 13 residues. CDR3 nucleotides: TGTGCCAGCAGCTTCCTAGGGGGTCGGGAAGCTTTCTTT. This codes for CASSFLGGREAFF.

The rearrangement joins TRBV5-4 to TRBJ1-2; 8 bases agree with TRBD1. This CDR3 is built from 15 residues. Trimming removed 0 bases from V and 4 bases from J; junction bases left unmatched: 5. Germline V gives CDR1 SGHNT, CDR2 YYREEE (reference sequence). This chain's CDR3 is CASSLEGRGPYGYTF. CDR3 nucleotide sequence: TGTGCCAGCAGCTTGGAGGGCAGGGGGCCCTATGGCTACACCTTC.

This clone was recorded a few times. The chain recombines TRBV6-6 with TRBJ1-1; a possible D gene is TRBD1 (5 bases). This CDR3 is 14 amino acids long. Trimming pared 2 bases from V and 5 bases from J, leaving 12 bases between. Germline loops: CDR1 MNHNY, CDR2 SVGAGI (reference sequence). The CDR3 loop reads CASSYMGKGTEAFF. CDR3 in DNA: TGTGCCAGCAGTTACATGGGGAAGGGGACTGAAGCTTTCTTT.

The chain employs TRBV19 and TRBJ2-1, with a possible D match to TRBD1 (5 bases). This CDR3 comprises 15 residues. The germline V gene has CDR1 LNHDA and CDR2 SQIVND (reference sequence). V was trimmed by 7 bases and J by 0 bases, leaving 13 bases between them. CDR3 protein: CASKPGHNSYNEQFF. Written as DNA, the CDR3 is TGTGCCAGTAAGCCAGGACACAACTCCTACAATGAGCAGTTCTTC.

The gene calls are TRBV5-1 and TRBJ2-1; possible D gene TRBD2, 7 bases. V was pared by 0 bases and J by 7 bases, with 11 bases between. Germline V gene data show CDR1 as SGHRS and CDR2 as YFSETQ. This CDR3 contains 14 residues. The CDR3 protein is CASSLVGGPNEQFF. CDR3 nucleotide sequence: TGCGCCAGCAGCTTGGTGGGGGGGCCGAATGAGCAGTTCTTC.

The chain combines TRBV6-2 or TRBV6-3 with TRBJ1-1; 11 bases line up with TRBD1. The CDR3 loop spans 15 amino acids. V shed 5 bases, J shed 3 bases, and the junction held 5 bases outside the gene matches. CDR1 is MNHEY and CDR2 is SVGEGT in the germline V gene. In nucleotides, the CDR3 is TGTGCCAGCAGTCCCTCGGGACAGGGGGACACTGAAGCTTTCTTT. This encodes CASSPSGQGDTEAFF.

In its sample, this clone was seen once. The chain combines TRBV10-3 with TRBJ1-2; no clear D gene. The CDR3 totals 15 residues. Germline CDR1 and CDR2: ENHRY and SYGVKD. V was shortened by 0 bases and J by 5 bases, with 13 bases between the two germline ends. CDR3 amino acids: CAISESGGQRYGYTF. CDR3 coding DNA: TGTGCCATCAGTGAGTCGGGCGGGCAGAGATATGGCTACACCTTC.